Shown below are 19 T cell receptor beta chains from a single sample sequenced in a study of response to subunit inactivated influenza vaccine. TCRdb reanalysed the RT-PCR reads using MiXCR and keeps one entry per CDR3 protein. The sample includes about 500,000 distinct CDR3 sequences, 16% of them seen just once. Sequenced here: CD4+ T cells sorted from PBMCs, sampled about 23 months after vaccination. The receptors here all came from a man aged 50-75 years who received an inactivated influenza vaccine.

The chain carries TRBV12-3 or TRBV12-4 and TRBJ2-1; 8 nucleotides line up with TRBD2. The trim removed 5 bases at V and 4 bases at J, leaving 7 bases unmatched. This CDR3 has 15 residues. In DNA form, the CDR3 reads TGTGCCAGCAGTCGTACTAGCGGCAATTACAATGAGCAGTTCTTC. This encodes CASSRTSGNYNEQFF.

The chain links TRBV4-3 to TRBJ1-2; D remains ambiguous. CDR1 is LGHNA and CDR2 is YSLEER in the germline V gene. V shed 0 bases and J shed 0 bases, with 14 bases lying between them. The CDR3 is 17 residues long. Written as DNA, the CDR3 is TGCGCCAGCAGCCAAGACGTATCGTTTGGGCCTAACTATGGCTACACCTTC. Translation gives CASSQDVSFGPNYGYTF.

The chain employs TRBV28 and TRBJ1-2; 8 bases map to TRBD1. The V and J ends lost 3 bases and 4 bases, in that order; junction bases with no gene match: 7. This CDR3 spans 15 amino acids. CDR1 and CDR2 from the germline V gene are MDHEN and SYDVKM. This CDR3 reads CASSFTGGGVYGYTF. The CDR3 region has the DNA TGTGCCAGCAGTTTCACAGGGGGAGGGGTCTATGGCTACACCTTC.

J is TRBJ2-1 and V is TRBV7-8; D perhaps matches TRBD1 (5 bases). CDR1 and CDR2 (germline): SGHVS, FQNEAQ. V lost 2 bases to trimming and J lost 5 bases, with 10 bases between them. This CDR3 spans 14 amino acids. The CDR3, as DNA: TGTGCCAGCAGCTTACTGGTCAGGGACAATGAGCAGTTCTTC. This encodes CASSLLVRDNEQFF.

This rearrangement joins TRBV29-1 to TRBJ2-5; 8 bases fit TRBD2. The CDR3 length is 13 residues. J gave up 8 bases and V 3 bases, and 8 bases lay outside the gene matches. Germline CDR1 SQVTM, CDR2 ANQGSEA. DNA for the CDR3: TGCAGCGTTGAGAGCGGGAGAGGGGACACCCAGTACTTC. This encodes CSVESGRGDTQYF.

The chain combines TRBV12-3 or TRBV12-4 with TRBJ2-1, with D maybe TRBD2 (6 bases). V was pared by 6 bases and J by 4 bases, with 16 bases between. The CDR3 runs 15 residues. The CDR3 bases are TGTGCCAGCAGCCTCCTCGGGAGAGATTACAATGAGCAGTTCTTC. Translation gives CASSLLGRDYNEQFF.

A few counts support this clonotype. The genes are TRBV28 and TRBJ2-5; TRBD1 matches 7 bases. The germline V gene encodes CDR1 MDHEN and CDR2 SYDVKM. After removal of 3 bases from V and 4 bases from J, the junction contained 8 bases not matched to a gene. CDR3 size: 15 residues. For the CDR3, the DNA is TGTGCCAGCAGTTTTCGACAGGGTCGGGGAGAGACCCAGTACTTC. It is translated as CASSFRQGRGETQYF.

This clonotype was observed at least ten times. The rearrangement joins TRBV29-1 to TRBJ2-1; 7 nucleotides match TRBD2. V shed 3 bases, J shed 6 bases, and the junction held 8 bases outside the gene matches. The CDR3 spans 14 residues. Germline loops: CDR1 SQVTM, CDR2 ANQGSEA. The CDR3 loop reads CSVDRTRASNEQFF. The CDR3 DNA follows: TGCAGCGTTGACCGGACTAGGGCTAGCAATGAGCAGTTCTTC.

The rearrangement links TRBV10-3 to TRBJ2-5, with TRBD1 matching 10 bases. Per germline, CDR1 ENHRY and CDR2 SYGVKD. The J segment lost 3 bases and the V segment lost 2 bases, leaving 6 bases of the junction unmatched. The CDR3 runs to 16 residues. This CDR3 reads CAISEATGTGEETQYF. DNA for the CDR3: TGTGCCATCAGTGAGGCCACCGGGACAGGGGAAGAGACCCAGTACTTC.

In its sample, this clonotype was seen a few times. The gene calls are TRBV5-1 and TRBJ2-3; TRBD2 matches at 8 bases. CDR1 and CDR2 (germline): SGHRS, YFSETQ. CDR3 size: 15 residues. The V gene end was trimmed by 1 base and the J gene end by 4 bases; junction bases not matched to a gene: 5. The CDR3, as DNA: TGCGCCAGCAGCTTGATGGGACTAGTGGCAGATACGCAGTATTTT. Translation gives CASSLMGLVADTQYF.

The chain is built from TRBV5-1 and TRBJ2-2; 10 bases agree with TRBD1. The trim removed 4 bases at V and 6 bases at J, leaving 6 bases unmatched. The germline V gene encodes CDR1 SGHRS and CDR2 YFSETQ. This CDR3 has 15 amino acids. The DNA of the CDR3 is TGCGCCAGCAGCGGACCGGGACAGGGGTCCGGGGAGCTGTTTTTT. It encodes CASSGPGQGSGELFF.

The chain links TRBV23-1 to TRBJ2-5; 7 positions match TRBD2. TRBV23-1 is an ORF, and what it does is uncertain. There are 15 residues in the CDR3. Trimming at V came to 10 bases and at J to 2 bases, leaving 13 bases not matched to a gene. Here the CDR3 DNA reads TGCGCCAACTTCCCTTCGGGGGGTACTCAAGAGACCCAGTACTTC. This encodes CANFPSGGTQETQYF.

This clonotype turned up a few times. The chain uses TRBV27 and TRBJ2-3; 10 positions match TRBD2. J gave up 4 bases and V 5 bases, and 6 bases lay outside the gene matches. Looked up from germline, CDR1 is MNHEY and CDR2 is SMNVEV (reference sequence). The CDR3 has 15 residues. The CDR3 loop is CASSLGAGGPDTQYF. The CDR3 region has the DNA TGTGCCAGCAGTCTGGGAGCGGGAGGGCCAGATACGCAGTATTTT.

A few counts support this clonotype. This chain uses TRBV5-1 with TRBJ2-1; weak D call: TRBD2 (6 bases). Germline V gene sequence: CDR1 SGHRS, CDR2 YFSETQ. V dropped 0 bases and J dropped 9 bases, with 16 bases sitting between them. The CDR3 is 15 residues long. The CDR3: CASSLVFGGLSEQFF. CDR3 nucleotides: TGCGCCAGCAGCTTGGTTTTCGGGGGTTTGAGTGAGCAGTTCTTC.

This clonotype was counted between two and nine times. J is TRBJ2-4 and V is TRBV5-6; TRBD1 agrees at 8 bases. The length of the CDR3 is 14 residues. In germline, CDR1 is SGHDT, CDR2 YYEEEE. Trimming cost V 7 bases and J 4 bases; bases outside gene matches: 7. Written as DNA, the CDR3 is TGTGCCAGCGCCAGAAGACAGGGGAAAAACATTCAGTACTTC. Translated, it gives CASARRQGKNIQYF. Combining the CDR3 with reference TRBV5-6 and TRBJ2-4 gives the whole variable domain DAGVTQSPTHLIKTRGQQVTLRCSPKSGHDTVSWYQQALGQGPQFIFQYYEEEERQRGNFPDRFSGHQFPNYSSELNVNALLLGDSALYLCASARRQGKNIQYFGAGTRLSVL.

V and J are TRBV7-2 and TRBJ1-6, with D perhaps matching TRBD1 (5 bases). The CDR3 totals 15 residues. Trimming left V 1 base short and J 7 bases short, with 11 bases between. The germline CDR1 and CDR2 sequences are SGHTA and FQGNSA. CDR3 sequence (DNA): TGTGCCAGCAGCTTAGAAGCCAGGGTAAATTCACCCCTCCACTTT. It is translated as CASSLEARVNSPLHF.

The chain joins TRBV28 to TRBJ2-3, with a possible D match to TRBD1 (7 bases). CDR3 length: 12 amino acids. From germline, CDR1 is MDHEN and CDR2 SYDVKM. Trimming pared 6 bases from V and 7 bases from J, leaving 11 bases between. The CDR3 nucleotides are TGTGCCAGCAGATCAGGGGGGTATACGCAGTATTTT. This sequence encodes CASRSGGYTQYF.

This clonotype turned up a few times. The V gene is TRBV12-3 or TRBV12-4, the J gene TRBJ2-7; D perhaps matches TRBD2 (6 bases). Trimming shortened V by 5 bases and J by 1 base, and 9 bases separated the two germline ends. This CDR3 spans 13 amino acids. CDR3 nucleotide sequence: TGTGCCAGCAGTATGGGACTGTCCTACGAGCAGTACTTC. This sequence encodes CASSMGLSYEQYF.

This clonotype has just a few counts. Written as DNA, the CDR3 is TGTGCCACCAGTCGAATAGCGGGAGGAGTAGATACGCAGTATTTT. Protein product: CATSRIAGGVDTQYF. The J gene is TRBJ2-3, the V gene TRBV24-1; the match to TRBD2 covers 10 bases. Germline V CDR1 and CDR2: KGHDR, SFDVKD. Trimming at V came to 6 bases and at J to 5 bases, leaving 7 bases not matched to a gene. This CDR3 is built from 15 residues.